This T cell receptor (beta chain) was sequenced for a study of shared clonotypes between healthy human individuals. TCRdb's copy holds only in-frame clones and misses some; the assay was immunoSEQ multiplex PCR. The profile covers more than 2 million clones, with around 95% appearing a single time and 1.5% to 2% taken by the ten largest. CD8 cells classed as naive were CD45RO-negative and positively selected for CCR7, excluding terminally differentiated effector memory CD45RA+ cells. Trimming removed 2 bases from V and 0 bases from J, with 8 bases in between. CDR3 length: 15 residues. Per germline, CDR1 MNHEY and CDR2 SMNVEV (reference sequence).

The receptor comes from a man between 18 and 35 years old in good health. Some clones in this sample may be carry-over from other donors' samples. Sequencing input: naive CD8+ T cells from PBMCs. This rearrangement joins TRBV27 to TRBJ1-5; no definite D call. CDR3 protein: CASSLTLYSNQPQHF. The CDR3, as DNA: TGTGCCAGCAGTTTAACGCTTTATAGCAATCAGCCCCAGCATTTT.